This T cell receptor (beta chain) was obtained from a study of cytotoxic CD8 clonotypes in ibrutinib-treated CLL. Notes on the study in general: Clonality, elevated at ibrutinib response, dropped back toward baseline at progression.

CDR3 size: 14 residues. Trimming took 5 bases from V and 6 from J; bases not matched to a gene: 7. Per the germline V gene, CDR1 is MNHEY and CDR2 is SMNVEV (reference sequence). Concerning this clone itself: Its antigen remains unknown.

Profiled with immunoSEQ multiplex PCR; TCRdb holds only in-frame clones, not every one. This table holds some 140,000 clones, around 93% found once. The V call is TRBV27, the J call TRBJ1-5; 7 nucleotides agree with TRBD1. Material: PBMCs, obtained after 12 months of ibrutinib treatment. The sequence was collected from a human donor with chronic lymphocytic leukemia. CDR3 amino acids: CASSIQGLGQPQHF. The CDR3 bases are TGTGCCAGCAGTATACAGGGGCTTGGTCAGCCCCAGCATTTT.